This T cell receptor (beta chain) was profiled in a study of blood T cell repertoires in COVID-19. Study details: Acute and convalescent COVID-19 specimens originated in the United States, Italy and Spain. T cells, B-cell-depleted T cells, or PBMCs supplied cDNA or gDNA.

Sequencing was performed with immunoSEQ multiplex PCR; in TCRdb, only in-frame clones are kept and a portion is missing. The table has over 50,000 clones, approximately 84% seen once. Trimming took 5 bases from V and 3 from J; bases not matched to a gene: 6. The CDR3 has 15 residues. In germline, CDR1 is MDHEN, CDR2 SYDVKM. The source material was peripheral blood. V is TRBV28 and J is TRBJ1-5; 8 bases align to TRBD1. The receptor was isolated from a human donor in a cohort sampled during active COVID-19. CDR3 amino acids: CASSPDRGPNQPQHF. CDR3 sequence (DNA): TGTGCCAGCAGTCCTGACAGGGGTCCCAATCAGCCCCAGCATTTT.